This TCR beta chain was retrieved from a study of cytomegalovirus exposure and HLA in healthy donors. With regard to this clone: Its matching antigen is unknown. Other nucleotide sequences from this sample produce the same CDR3.

The trim removed 0 bases at V and 1 base at J, leaving 1 base unmatched. This CDR3 is 17 amino acids long. Germline V lookup: CDR1 MGHRA, CDR2 YSYEKL. Whole-study findings and limits: On later analysis, the bulk of CMV-associated TCR beta chains appeared to be HLA-restricted.

Use of 60 Vbeta and 13 Jbeta primers characterized the PCR. Sequenced by immunoSEQ multiplex PCR; TCRdb stores in-frame clones only, minus some. Of about 130,000 clones listed, around 70% are singletons. V and J are TRBV4-1 and TRBJ2-6; 9 positions match TRBD1. This TCR came from a male donor in good health and CMV-seronegative. What was sequenced was PBMCs. DNA for the CDR3: TGCGCCAGCAGCCAAGAAGGACAGGGGTCTGGGGCCAACGTCCTGACTTTC. Protein: CASSQEGQGSGANVLTF.